This TCR beta chain derives from a study of CD8+ T cells in alopecia areata. For the study at large: A regimen of oral tofacitinib, 5 to 10 mg twice daily, was given to treated patients.

V gave up 6 bases and J gave up 3 bases, with 14 bases separating them. In germline, CDR1 is SQVTM, CDR2 ANQGSEA. The CDR3 spans 13 residues. cDNA serving as the sequencing template came from extracted, reverse transcribed RNA. The repertoire was sequenced with immunoSEQ multiplex PCR; TCRdb's copy has only in-frame clones and lacks some. Of about 130,000 clones in the sample, about three fifths were seen once. This clone has only a few counts. This clonotype was obtained from a human donor with alopecia areata. The material sequenced was CD4+ T cells sorted from blood, taken at week 0. This chain uses TRBV29-1 with TRBJ2-5, with no clear D. The CDR3 spells CSVESGREETQYF. The CDR3 DNA reads as TGCAGCGTCGAGTCCGGGCGAGAAGAGACCCAGTACTTC.